What follows are 15 T cell receptor beta chains derived from one specimen sequenced in a study of CD8+ T cells in alopecia areata. Treatment noted: oral pan-JAK inhibitor, 5-10 mg twice daily. Reverse transcribed after extraction, RNA yielded cDNA as the sequencing template. Measured with immunoSEQ multiplex PCR; TCRdb has only the in-frame clones, and not every one. The sample shows 200,000 to 250,000 clones, roughly two fifths of them seen only once. The sample consisted of CD4+ T cells sorted from blood, taken around week 37, from a patient treated with tofacitinib. The receptors come from a human donor with alopecia areata.

V is TRBV30 and J is TRBJ2-2; the D gene is possibly TRBD2 (5 bases). Germline V gene data show CDR1 as GTSNPN and CDR2 as SVGIG (reference sequence). The CDR3 spans 14 residues. V lost 2 bases and J lost 0, with 7 bases in between. The CDR3 reads CAWSRTSNTGELFF. The CDR3 DNA reads TGTGCCTGGAGTAGGACTTCGAACACCGGGGAGCTGTTTTTT.

This clone was picked up many times. The gene calls are TRBV5-6 and TRBJ2-3, with 10 bases fitting TRBD2. Germline V lookup: CDR1 SGHDT, CDR2 YYEEEE. The length of the CDR3 is 13 residues. Unmatched junction bases numbered 2, after V lost 5 bases and J lost 5 bases. CDR3: CASRIAGGDTQYF. Written as DNA, the CDR3 is TGTGCCAGCAGGATAGCGGGAGGAGATACGCAGTATTTT. The variable domain in full, with the rest retrieved from reference TRBV5-6 and TRBJ2-3, is DAGVTQSPTHLIKTRGQQVTLRCSPKSGHDTVSWYQQALGQGPQFIFQYYEEEERQRGNFPDRFSGHQFPNYSSELNVNALLLGDSALYLCASRIAGGDTQYFGPGTRLTVL.

J is TRBJ2-7 and V is TRBV30; D is possibly TRBD2 (5 bases). CDR1 is GTSNPN and CDR2 is SVGIG in the germline V gene (reference sequence). This CDR3 has 11 residues. Trimming pared 3 bases from V and 5 bases from J, leaving 8 bases between. The CDR3 DNA is TGTGCCTGGAGAGTGAGGGACGAGCAGTACTTC. Translation gives CAWRVRDEQYF.

The chain carries TRBV28 and TRBJ2-7; D gene ambiguous. V was trimmed by 3 bases and J by 6 bases, leaving 9 bases between them. Germline CDR1 MDHEN, CDR2 SYDVKM. The CDR3 totals 12 residues. CDR3 in DNA: TGTGCCAGCAGTTTGGTCGTTTCCGAGCAGTACTTC. Translating it yields CASSLVVSEQYF. Full variable domain (rest looked up from reference TRBV28 and TRBJ2-7): DVKVTQSSRYLVKRTGEKVFLECVQDMDHENMFWYRQDPGLGLRLIYFSYDVKMKEKGDIPEGYSVSREKKERFSLILESASTNQTSMYLCASSLVVSEQYFGPGTRLTVT.

The CDR3 nucleotides read TGCGCCAGCAGCCATCCCGGAGAGACCCAGTACTTC. Its translation is CASSHPGETQYF. The chain is built from TRBV5-1 and TRBJ2-5; D gene unclear. CDR1 and CDR2 (germline): SGHRS, YFSETQ. This CDR3 is 12 amino acids long. V was cut by 4 bases and J by 4 bases, with 8 bases left in between.

This clone was recorded a few times. The chain has TRBV11-2 and TRBJ2-3; D might be TRBD2 (6 bases). Per germline, CDR1 SGHAT and CDR2 FQNNGV. CDR3 length equals 16 residues. V was pared by 8 bases and J by 1 base, with 19 bases between. Here the CDR3 DNA reads TGTGCCAGCGGCGACTACGGGAGCCGCGGCACAGATACGCAGTATTTT. This translates into CASGDYGSRGTDTQYF. The full variable domain, completed using reference TRBV11-2 and TRBJ2-3, is EAGVAQSPRYKIIEKRQSVAFWCNPISGHATLYWYQQILGQGPKLLIQFQNNGVVDDSQLPKDRFSAERLKGVDSTLKIQPAKLEDSAVYLCASGDYGSRGTDTQYFGPGTRLTVL.

This clone was seen many times. This chain links TRBV28 with TRBJ2-4; possible D gene TRBD2, 6 bases. This CDR3 is 13 amino acids long. Germline CDR1 reads MDHEN; CDR2 reads SYDVKM. CDR3 residues: CAVSGIAKNIQYF. The DNA of the CDR3 is TGTGCGGTTAGCGGAATAGCCAAAAACATTCAGTACTTC. The full variable domain, in which reference TRBV28 and TRBJ2-4 provide the parts outside the CDR3, is DVKVTQSSRYLVKRTGEKVFLECVQDMDHENMFWYRQDPGLGLRLIYFSYDVKMKEKGDIPEGYSVSREKKERFSLILESASTNQTSMYLCAVSGIAKNIQYFGAGTRLSVL.

This sequence joins TRBV7-9 and TRBJ2-1; 10 nucleotides match TRBD2. V was clipped by 5 bases and J by 7 bases; unmatched bases: 14. In germline, CDR1 is SEHNR, CDR2 FQNEAQ (reference sequence). The CDR3 extends over 17 amino acids. CDR3 residues: CASSQPAGGLAWNEQFF. CDR3 sequence (DNA): TGTGCCAGCAGCCAGCCGGCCGGGGGACTAGCGTGGAATGAGCAGTTCTTC.

The chain uses TRBV30 and TRBJ2-3; 7 bases are shared with TRBD2. CDR3 size: 14 residues. Germline CDR1 GTSNPN, CDR2 SVGIG (reference sequence). With 5 bases clipped from V and 2 bases from J, the junction kept 7 bases outside the gene matches. CDR3 region: CAWGVGDYTDTQYF. As DNA, the CDR3 is TGTGCCTGGGGGGTAGGGGACTACACAGATACGCAGTATTTT.

The chain links TRBV28 to TRBJ2-6; D possibly corresponds to TRBD2 (5 bases). The V end lost 8 bases, the J end lost 2 bases, and 13 bases lay between the germline ends. Germline V CDR1 and CDR2: MDHEN, SYDVKM. The CDR3 extends over 15 amino acids. The CDR3 DNA reads TGTGCCAGCCACCCCCGGGGAGCTGGGGCCAACGTCCTGACTTTC. Protein: CASHPRGAGANVLTF.

The rearrangement links TRBV15 to TRBJ1-4; the D gene is possibly TRBD1 (6 bases). The CDR3 spans 13 residues. Trimming took off 5 bases at V and 8 bases at J, with 12 bases between the two ends. Looked up from germline, CDR1 is LNHNV and CDR2 is YYDKDF (reference sequence). CDR3 in amino acids: CATSLRTVEKLFF. The CDR3, as DNA: TGTGCCACCAGCCTTCGGACAGTAGAAAAACTGTTTTTT.

The CDR3 DNA reads as TGTGCCAGCAACGACCTCGGAATGGGGGAGCTGTTTTTT. Protein sequence: CASNDLGMGELFF. The V and J genes are TRBV6-5 and TRBJ2-2; no firm D call. Germline CDR1 and CDR2: MNHEY and SVGAGI. The CDR3 totals 13 residues. V was trimmed by 7 bases and J by 8 bases, leaving 14 bases between them.

Only one count was recorded for this clone. The V call is TRBV19, the J call TRBJ2-7, with TRBD2 identical over 8 bases. This CDR3 has 13 amino acids. Germline V gene data show CDR1 as LNHDA and CDR2 as SQIVND (reference sequence). V lost 5 bases to trimming and J lost 6 bases; unmatched junction nucleotides: 6. As DNA, the CDR3 is TGTGCCAGTAGTCGTCTCACTAGCGGCGAGCAGTACTTC. This gives the protein CASSRLTSGEQYF.

Only a few counts were recorded for this clone. The V gene is TRBV4-1, the J gene TRBJ2-7, with 12 bases that match TRBD2. Germline V gives CDR1 MGHRA, CDR2 YSYEKL. V was clipped by 4 bases and J by 4 bases; unmatched bases: 8. This CDR3 spans 16 amino acids. The CDR3 DNA is TGCGCCAGCAGCCCCCTAACGACTAGCGGGAGTTACGAGCAGTACTTC. Encoded protein: CASSPLTTSGSYEQYF.

J is TRBJ2-3 and V is TRBV29-1; 13 positions match TRBD2. The germline CDR1 and CDR2 sequences are SQVTM and ANQGSEA. J gave up 0 bases and V 3 bases, and 0 bases lay outside the gene matches. The CDR3 extends over 15 amino acids. The CDR3 DNA sequence: TGCAGCGTTGAGGGACTAGCGGGAAGCACAGATACGCAGTATTTT. It encodes CSVEGLAGSTDTQYF.